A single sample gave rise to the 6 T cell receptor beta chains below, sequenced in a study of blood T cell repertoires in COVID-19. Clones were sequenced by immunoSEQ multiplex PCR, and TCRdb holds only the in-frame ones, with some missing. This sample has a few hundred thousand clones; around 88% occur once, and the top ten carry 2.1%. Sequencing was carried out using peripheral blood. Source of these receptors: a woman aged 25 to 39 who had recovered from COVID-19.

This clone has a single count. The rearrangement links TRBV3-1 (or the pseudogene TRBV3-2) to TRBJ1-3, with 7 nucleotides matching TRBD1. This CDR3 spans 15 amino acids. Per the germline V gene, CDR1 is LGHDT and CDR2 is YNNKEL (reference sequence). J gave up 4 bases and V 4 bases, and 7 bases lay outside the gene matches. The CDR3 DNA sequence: TGTGCCAGCAGCCGAGACAGGGTCCCAGGAAACACCATATATTTT. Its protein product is CASSRDRVPGNTIYF.

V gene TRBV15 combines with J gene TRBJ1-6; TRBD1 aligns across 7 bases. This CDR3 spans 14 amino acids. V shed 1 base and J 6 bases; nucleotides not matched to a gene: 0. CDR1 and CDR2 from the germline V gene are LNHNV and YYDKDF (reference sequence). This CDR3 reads CATSRAGGNSPLHF. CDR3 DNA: TGTGCCACCAGCAGAGCAGGGGGTAATTCACCCCTCCACTTT.

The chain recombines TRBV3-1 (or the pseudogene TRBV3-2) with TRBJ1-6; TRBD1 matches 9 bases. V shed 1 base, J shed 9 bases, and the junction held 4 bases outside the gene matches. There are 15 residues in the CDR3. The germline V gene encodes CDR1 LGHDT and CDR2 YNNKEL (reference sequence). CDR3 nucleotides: TGTGCCAGCAGCCAAGCCGACAGGGGGGGTTCACCCCTCCACTTT. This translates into CASSQADRGGSPLHF.

The CDR3 coding sequence is TGTGCCAGCAGTGGGGGGAGTCAGCCCCAGCATTTT. Translated: CASSGGSQPQHF. The J gene is TRBJ1-5, the V gene TRBV6-7; D is possibly TRBD1 (5 bases). TRBV6-7 belongs to the ORF category, with a function that is uncertain. Trimming removed 5 bases at V and 6 bases at J, with 8 bases between. The CDR3 has 12 amino acids.

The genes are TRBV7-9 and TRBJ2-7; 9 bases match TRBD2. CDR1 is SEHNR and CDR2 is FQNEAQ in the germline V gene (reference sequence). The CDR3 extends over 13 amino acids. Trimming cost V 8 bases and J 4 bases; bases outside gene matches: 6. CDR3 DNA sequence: TGTGCCAGCCAGCGGGGGGAGGGATACGAGCAGTACTTC. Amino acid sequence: CASQRGEGYEQYF. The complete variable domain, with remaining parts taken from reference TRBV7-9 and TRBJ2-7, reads DTGVSQNPRHKITKRGQNVTFRCDPISEHNRLYWYRQTLGQGPEFLTYFQNEAQLEKSRLLSDRFSAERPKGSFSTLEIQRTEQGDSAMYLCASQRGEGYEQYFGPGTRLTVT.

CDR3 sequence (DNA): TGTGCCAGTAGTATAACAAGAGGTCTGAACACTGAAGCTTTCTTT. Translation: CASSITRGLNTEAFF. V usage is TRBV19 and J usage is TRBJ1-1; D remains unclear. Germline CDR1 LNHDA, CDR2 SQIVND (reference sequence). With 2 bases removed from V and 0 bases from J, the gap between germline ends came to 10 bases. CDR3 length equals 15 residues.